The present entry profiles one T cell receptor (beta chain) with its context. This record comes from a study of cytomegalovirus exposure and HLA in healthy donors. Primers included in the PCR were 60 Vbeta and 13 Jbeta primers. Sequencing used immunoSEQ multiplex PCR; TCRdb keeps in-frame clones, though not all of them. The table has around 100,000 clones, 65% to 80% seen once. The CDR3 has 16 residues. Trimming left V 0 bases short and J 0 bases short, with 10 bases between. Germline CDR1 SGHRS, CDR2 YFSETQ. The sequencing sample was made of PBMCs. This rearrangement joins TRBV5-1 to TRBJ1-5; perhaps TRBD1 as D (6 bases). The receptor was derived from a female donor in good health and CMV-seropositive. For the CDR3, the DNA is TGCGCCAGCAGCTTGGGACAGGCCGATAGCAATCAGCCCCAGCATTTT. It yields the protein CASSLGQADSNQPQHF. Drawing the rest from reference TRBV5-1 and TRBJ1-5, the complete variable domain is KAGVTQTPRYLIKTRGQQVTLSCSPISGHRSVSWYQQTPGQGLQFLFEYFSETQRNKGNFPGRFSGRQFSNSRSEMNVSTLELGDSALYLCASSLGQADSNQPQHFGDGTRLSIL.